This passage covers 7 T cell receptor beta chains from one sample sequenced in a study of beta chain features in type 1 diabetes. General study results and limits: Shorter TCRB CDR3s, moderately but significantly so, marked every one of the four CD4+ subsets in Type 1 diabetes patients.

These receptors are not linked to any known antigen. Of the isolated RNA, all was reverse transcribed, and so the sequenced material was expressed TCRB transcripts. Some clones are missing from TCRdb's copy, which holds only in-frame ones; the method was immunoSEQ multiplex PCR. The data hold about 170,000 clones, with 7.8% observed a single time. What was sequenced was central memory CD4+ T cells from blood. Source of these receptors: a woman in her forties with type 1 diabetes.

There are a few counts of this clone. The chain has TRBV4-3 and TRBJ1-1, with 7 bases fitting TRBD1. This CDR3 is built from 14 residues. V dropped 4 bases and J dropped 4; count of bases not matched to a gene: 6. Germline values: CDR1 LGHNA, CDR2 YSLEER. As DNA, the CDR3 is TGCGCCAGCAGCCTTTCCGGGACAGTCACTGAAGCTTTCTTT. Translating it yields CASSLSGTVTEAFF.

In its sample, this clone was seen a few times. The rearrangement links TRBV18 to TRBJ2-5; D might be TRBD1 (6 bases). The CDR3 runs to 15 residues. Trimming left V 3 bases short and J 2 bases short, with 13 bases between. Germline V CDR1 and CDR2: KGHSH, LQKENI. The CDR3 DNA reads TGTGCCAGCTCACCCGGACAGCTACCTCAAGAGACCCAGTACTTC. Amino acid sequence: CASSPGQLPQETQYF.

This chain joins TRBV5-8 and TRBJ2-4, with D perhaps matching TRBD2 (7 bases). V gave up 4 bases and J gave up 8 bases, with 16 bases separating them. This CDR3 has 14 residues. Per the germline V gene, CDR1 is SGHTS and CDR2 is YDEGEE. The CDR3 region has the DNA TGTGCCAGCAGCCCTCGGGGGGCCTCGGACATTCAGTACTTC. Translation: CASSPRGASDIQYF.

Only a few counts were recorded for this clone. This sequence joins TRBV5-1 and TRBJ2-1, with TRBD1 matching 7 bases. The junction had 4 bases not matched to a gene; V was cut back by 2 bases and J by 5 bases. This CDR3 comprises 14 residues. Germline V gives CDR1 SGHRS, CDR2 YFSETQ. CDR3 bases: TGCGCCAGCAGCTTCGGGACAGCCCACAATGAGCAGTTCTTC. Its protein is CASSFGTAHNEQFF.

The chain recombines TRBV5-1 with TRBJ1-1; TRBD1 matches 8 bases. Germline loops: CDR1 SGHRS, CDR2 YFSETQ. The CDR3 sequence is 15 residues long. The V and J ends lost 0 bases and 5 bases, in that order; junction bases with no gene match: 6. The CDR3 spells CASSLGGQVHTEAFF. The CDR3 nucleotides read TGCGCCAGCAGCTTGGGGGGACAGGTGCATACTGAAGCTTTCTTT.

This clone appeared a few times. This chain connects TRBV28 to TRBJ1-1; a weak D match, TRBD1 (6 bases). There are 13 residues in the CDR3. Germline V gene data show CDR1 as MDHEN and CDR2 as SYDVKM. V was clipped by 5 bases and J by 2 bases, with 9 bases between them. CDR3 loop: CASSRGGNTEAFF. As DNA, the CDR3 is TGTGCCAGCAGTAGGGGGGGTAACACTGAAGCTTTCTTT.

The table lists this clone with a few counts. The chain carries TRBV2 and TRBJ1-5, with no clear D. Germline-derived CDR1 and CDR2 are SNHLY and FYNNEI. The CDR3 is 14 residues long. The V and J ends lost 6 bases and 3 bases respectively, with 12 bases between them. The CDR3 DNA sequence: TGTGCCAGCAGGCTCGACATTCCCAATCAGCCCCAGCATTTT. It yields the protein CASRLDIPNQPQHF.